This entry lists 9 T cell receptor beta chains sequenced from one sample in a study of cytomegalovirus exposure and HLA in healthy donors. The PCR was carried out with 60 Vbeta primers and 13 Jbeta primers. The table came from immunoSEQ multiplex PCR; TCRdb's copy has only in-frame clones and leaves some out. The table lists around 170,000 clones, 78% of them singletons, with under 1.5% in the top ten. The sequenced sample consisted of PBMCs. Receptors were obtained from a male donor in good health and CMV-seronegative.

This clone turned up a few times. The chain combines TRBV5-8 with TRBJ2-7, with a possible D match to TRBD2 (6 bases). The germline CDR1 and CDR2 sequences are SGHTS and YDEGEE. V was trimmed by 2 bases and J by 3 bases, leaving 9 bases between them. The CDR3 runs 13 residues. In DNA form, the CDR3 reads TGTGCCAGCAGCTTTGGGGAGGTCTACGAGCAGTACTTC. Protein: CASSFGEVYEQYF.

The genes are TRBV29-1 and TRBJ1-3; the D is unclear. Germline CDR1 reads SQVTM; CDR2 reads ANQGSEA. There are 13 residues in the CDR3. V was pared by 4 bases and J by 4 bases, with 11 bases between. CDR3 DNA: TGCAGCGTTGCCAGAGGCGAGGGAAACACCATATATTTT. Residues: CSVARGEGNTIYF.

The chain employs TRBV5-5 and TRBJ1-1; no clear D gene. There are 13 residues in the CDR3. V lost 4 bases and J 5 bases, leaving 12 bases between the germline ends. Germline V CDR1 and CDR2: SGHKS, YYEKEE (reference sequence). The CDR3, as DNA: TGTGCCAGCAGCGCCCTCCCCGGTACTGAAGCTTTCTTT. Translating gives CASSALPGTEAFF.

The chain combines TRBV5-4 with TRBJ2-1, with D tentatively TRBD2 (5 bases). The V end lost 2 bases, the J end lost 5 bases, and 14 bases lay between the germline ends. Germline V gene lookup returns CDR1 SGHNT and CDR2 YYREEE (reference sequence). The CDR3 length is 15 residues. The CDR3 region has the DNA TGTGCCAGCAGCTTAGGCGGGTACCTGGACAATGAGCAGTTCTTC. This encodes CASSLGGYLDNEQFF.

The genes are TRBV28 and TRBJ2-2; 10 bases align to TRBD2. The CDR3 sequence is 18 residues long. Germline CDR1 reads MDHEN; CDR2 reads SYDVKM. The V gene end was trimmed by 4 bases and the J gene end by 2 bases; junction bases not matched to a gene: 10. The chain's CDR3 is CASSSPLAGPHNTGELFF. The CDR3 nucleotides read TGTGCCAGCAGTTCCCCACTAGCGGGGCCGCATAACACCGGGGAGCTGTTTTTT.

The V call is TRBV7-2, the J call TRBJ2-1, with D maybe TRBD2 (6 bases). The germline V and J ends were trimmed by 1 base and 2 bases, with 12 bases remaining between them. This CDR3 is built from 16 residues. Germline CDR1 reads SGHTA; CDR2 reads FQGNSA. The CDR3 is CASSLGVGGPYNEQFF. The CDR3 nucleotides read TGTGCCAGCAGCTTAGGGGTGGGAGGACCCTACAATGAGCAGTTCTTC. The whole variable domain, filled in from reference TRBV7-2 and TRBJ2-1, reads GAGVSQSPSNKVTEKGKDVELRCDPISGHTALYWYRQSLGQGLEFLIYFQGNSAPDKSGLPSDRFSAERTGGSVSTLTIQRTQQEDSAVYLCASSLGVGGPYNEQFFGPGTRLTVL.

This CDR3 is CASSRQPLTGYTF. DNA for the CDR3: TGTGCCAGCAGCAGACAGCCTTTAACGGGCTACACCTTC. The V gene is TRBV14, the J gene TRBJ1-2; weak D call: TRBD1 (5 bases). Per the germline V gene, CDR1 is SGHDN and CDR2 is FVKESK. This CDR3 contains 13 residues. Between the trimmed V and J ends, which lost 5 bases and 8 bases, there was a span of 15 bases.

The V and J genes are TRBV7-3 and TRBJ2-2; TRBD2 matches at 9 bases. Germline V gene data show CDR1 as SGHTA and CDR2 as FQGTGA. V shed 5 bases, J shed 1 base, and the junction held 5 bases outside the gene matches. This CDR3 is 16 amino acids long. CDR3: CASSQAGGLNTGELFF. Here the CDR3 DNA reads TGTGCCAGCAGCCAAGCGGGGGGACTGAACACCGGGGAGCTGTTTTTT.

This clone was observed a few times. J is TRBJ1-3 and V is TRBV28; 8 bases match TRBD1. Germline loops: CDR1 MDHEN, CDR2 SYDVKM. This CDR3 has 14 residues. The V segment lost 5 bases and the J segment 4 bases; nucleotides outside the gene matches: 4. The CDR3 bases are TGTGCCAGCAGTCCGACAGGGGTCGGAAACACCATATATTTT. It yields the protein CASSPTGVGNTIYF.